One and the same sample provided the 16 T cell receptor beta chains below, sequenced in a study of T cells in Graves' hyperthyroidism and ophthalmopathy. RNA transcripts served as the template for amplifying TCR beta CDR3 regions. Using the HTBI primer set, a first-round RT-PCR was run on the TCR CDR3. In TCRdb, the multiplex PCR reads were re-called with MiXCR into one record per CDR3 protein. The sample lists over 350,000 distinct CDR3 sequences; 11% to 15% were seen once. Input material: blood. The receptors stem from a man aged 50 or older with Graves' ophthalmopathy.

This clonotype was recorded a few times. The chain employs TRBV2 and TRBJ1-5; D is undetermined. The CDR3 has 15 amino acids. Trimming left V 1 base short and J 2 bases short, with 9 bases between. Germline V CDR1 and CDR2: SNHLY, FYNNEI. This CDR3 is CASSEDEGRNQPQHF. CDR3 sequence (DNA): TGTGCCAGCAGTGAAGACGAAGGGCGCAATCAGCCCCAGCATTTT. Variable domain in full (rest from reference TRBV2 and TRBJ1-5): EPEVTQTPSHQVTQMGQEVILRCVPISNHLYFYWYRQILGQKVEFLVSFYNNEISEKSEIFDDQFSVERPDGSNFTLKIRSTKLEDSAMYFCASSEDEGRNQPQHFGDGTRLSIL.

The J gene is TRBJ1-3, the V gene TRBV10-3; D remains ambiguous. Between the trimmed V and J ends, which lost 6 bases and 0 bases, there was a span of 9 bases. CDR1 and CDR2 from the germline V gene are ENHRY and SYGVKD. This CDR3 region has 14 residues. The DNA for the CDR3 is TGTGCCATCAGCTCACCGAGCTCTGGAAACACCATATATTTT. It translates to CAISSPSSGNTIYF.

This chain connects TRBV27 to TRBJ2-3; 7 bases line up with TRBD2. Germline assignment: CDR1 MNHEY and CDR2 SMNVEV (reference sequence). The CDR3 loop spans 16 amino acids. J gave up 6 bases and V 3 bases, and 12 bases lay outside the gene matches. The CDR3 coding sequence is TGTGCCAGCAGTTTGGGATTGCGGGGGAAGAATGATACGCAGTATTTT. As protein: CASSLGLRGKNDTQYF.

Many counts were recorded for this clonotype. The rearrangement uses TRBV2 and TRBJ2-3; D possibly corresponds to TRBD2 (5 bases). The germline CDR1 and CDR2 sequences are SNHLY and FYNNEI. V was cut by 7 bases and J by 5 bases, with 13 bases left in between. CDR3 length equals 13 residues. DNA of the CDR3: TGTGCCAGCAAATACTTGGCGGGAGATACGCAGTATTTT. Protein: CASKYLAGDTQYF.

This clonotype was counted ten times or more. The chain carries TRBV11-2 and TRBJ2-1; D is tentatively TRBD1 or TRBD2 (5 bases each). The germline CDR1 and CDR2 sequences are SGHAT and FQNNGV. This CDR3 is built from 14 residues. The germline V and J ends were trimmed by 5 bases and 12 bases, with 20 bases remaining between them. The CDR3 nucleotides are TGTGCCAGCAGCCAGGCGATGGGGGTTGGGGGGCAGTTCTTC. This sequence encodes CASSQAMGVGGQFF. Filled out from reference TRBV11-2 and TRBJ2-1, the complete variable domain reads EAGVAQSPRYKIIEKRQSVAFWCNPISGHATLYWYQQILGQGPKLLIQFQNNGVVDDSQLPKDRFSAERLKGVDSTLKIQPAKLEDSAVYLCASSQAMGVGGQFFGPGTRLTVL.

This clonotype came up many times. The chain uses TRBV3-1 and TRBJ2-5; TRBD2 aligns across 10 bases. Germline-derived CDR1 and CDR2 are LGHDT and YNNKEL (reference sequence). The J segment lost 6 bases and the V segment lost 5 bases, leaving 6 bases of the junction unmatched. The CDR3 is made up of 14 amino acids. CDR3 sequence (DNA): TGTGCCAGCAGCACTCGGACTAGCGGAAAGACCCAGTACTTC. It translates to CASSTRTSGKTQYF.

This clonotype was picked up a small number of times. This rearrangement joins TRBV7-8 to TRBJ2-7, with D possibly matching TRBD1 (5 bases). This CDR3 is built from 11 residues. V lost 4 bases, J lost 9 bases, and 10 bases lay in between. Per the germline V gene, CDR1 is SGHVS and CDR2 is FQNEAQ. The CDR3 sequence is CASSSQGWQYF. The CDR3 DNA reads TGTGCCAGCAGCTCCCAGGGATGGCAGTACTTC.

This clonotype was counted ten times or more. The genes are TRBV29-1 and TRBJ2-3; the match to TRBD2 covers 8 bases. The J segment lost 5 bases and the V segment lost 4 bases, leaving 5 bases of the junction unmatched. The CDR3 is made up of 13 amino acids. Germline-derived CDR1 and CDR2 are SQVTM and ANQGSEA. CDR3 nucleotide sequence: TGCAGCGTTGTCAGACTAGCGAGAGATACGCAGTATTTT. It translates to CSVVRLARDTQYF.

This clonotype was picked up many times. This chain connects TRBV5-1 to TRBJ2-3; TRBD1 might be the D (6 bases). The germline gives CDR1 SGHRS, CDR2 YFSETQ. CDR3 length: 15 amino acids. V lost 1 base to trimming and J lost 2 bases, with 11 bases between them. The CDR3 sequence is CASSLQGKHTDTQYF. Here the CDR3 DNA reads TGCGCCAGCAGCTTGCAGGGGAAGCACACAGATACGCAGTATTTT.

This clonotype has at least ten counts. This chain links TRBV12-5 with TRBJ1-5; D gene unclear. The V gene's germline CDR1 is LGHNT and CDR2 FRNRAP. The V gene lost 1 base and the J gene lost 0 bases, with 10 bases spanning the gap. This CDR3 comprises 16 residues. This CDR3 reads CASGLDVSYSNQPQHF. DNA for the CDR3: TGTGCTAGTGGTTTGGATGTCAGCTATAGCAATCAGCCCCAGCATTTT. Filled out from reference TRBV12-5 and TRBJ1-5, the complete variable domain reads DARVTQTPRHKVTEMGQEVTMRCQPILGHNTVFWYRQTMMQGLELLAYFRNRAPLDDSGMPKDRFSAEMPDATLATLKIQPSEPRDSAVYFCASGLDVSYSNQPQHFGDGTRLSIL.

The table lists this clonotype with many counts. The J gene is TRBJ1-1, the V gene TRBV2, with 8 bases fitting TRBD1. J lost 5 bases, V lost 9 bases, and 11 bases had no gene match. Germline V lookup: CDR1 SNHLY, CDR2 FYNNEI. This CDR3 comprises 14 residues. The CDR3 coding sequence is TGTGCCAGTTCCCTAGGACAGGGTAGGACTGAAGCTTTCTTT. This codes for CASSLGQGRTEAFF.

This clonotype occurred a few times. The chain joins TRBV13 to TRBJ2-1, with D possibly being TRBD2 (5 bases). Germline-derived CDR1 and CDR2 are PRHDT and FYEKMQ (reference sequence). This CDR3 spans 16 amino acids. The V end was cut by 1 base, the J end by 5 bases, with 15 bases between. The CDR3 nucleotides are TGTGCCAGCAGCTTAGCGCGGCAGAGGGTCCACAATGAGCAGTTCTTC. It is translated as CASSLARQRVHNEQFF.

This clonotype has at least ten counts. The rearrangement links TRBV12-3 or TRBV12-4 to TRBJ2-5; D uncertain. V was clipped by 3 bases and J by 1 base, with 6 bases between them. This CDR3 has 13 amino acids. The CDR3 DNA reads TGTGCCAGCAGTTTTCGGGTCCAAGAGACCCAGTACTTC. Translated: CASSFRVQETQYF.

This clonotype was counted at least ten times. V is TRBV27 and J is TRBJ2-3; 7 bases align to TRBD1. CDR1 and CDR2 from the germline V gene are MNHEY and SMNVEV (reference sequence). The CDR3 sequence is 16 residues long. The ends lost 7 bases at V and 4 bases at J; junction bases unmatched: 14. The CDR3 spells CASTPNPTGLPDTQYF. The CDR3 region has the DNA TGTGCCAGCACGCCGAATCCGACAGGGCTTCCAGATACGCAGTATTTT.

The chain joins TRBV20-1 to TRBJ1-4; possibly TRBD1 for D (5 bases). CDR1 is DFQATT, CDR2 SNEGSKA, per germline (reference sequence). V lost 0 bases and J 4 bases, leaving 12 bases between the germline ends. The CDR3 has 15 amino acids. The chain's CDR3 is CSARDFRDLNEKLFF. CDR3 bases: TGCAGTGCTAGAGATTTCAGGGACCTTAATGAAAAACTGTTTTTT.

This clonotype came up many times. This chain links TRBV18 with TRBJ2-3; TRBD2 matches 13 bases. This CDR3 is built from 16 residues. J was trimmed by 3 bases and V by 8 bases; bases with no gene match: 8. Germline V gene sequence: CDR1 KGHSH, CDR2 LQKENI. The CDR3 bases are TGTGCCAGCAGCCCCAGACTAGCGGGAGGAACAGATACGCAGTATTTT. This encodes CASSPRLAGGTDTQYF. Full variable domain (rest looked up from reference TRBV18 and TRBJ2-3): NAGVMQNPRHLVRRRGQEARLRCSPMKGHSHVYWYRQLPEEGLKFMVYLQKENIIDESGMPKERFSAEFPKEGPSILRIQQVVRGDSAAYFCASSPRLAGGTDTQYFGPGTRLTVL.